This T cell receptor beta chain emerged from a study of cytomegalovirus exposure and HLA in healthy donors. Profiling relied on immunoSEQ multiplex PCR, and the TCRdb table lists in-frame clones only, not all of them. The sample holds 160,000 or so clones; 88% are singletons and the top ten take just under 3%. Germline assignment: CDR1 SEHNR and CDR2 FQNEAQ (reference sequence). The CDR3 runs 16 residues. The ends lost 4 bases at V and 1 base at J; junction bases unmatched: 9. The sequencing sample was made of PBMCs. This sequence was found in a man younger than 35 in good health and CMV-seronegative. The chain links TRBV7-9 to TRBJ1-1; 7 bases are a match to TRBD1. The chain's CDR3 is CASSSWTGLRNTEAFF. The CDR3 DNA sequence: TGTGCCAGCAGCTCCTGGACAGGACTGAGGAACACTGAAGCTTTCTTT.